These 5 T cell receptor beta chains were sequenced from one sample in a study of blood T cell repertoires in COVID-19. The table came from immunoSEQ multiplex PCR; TCRdb's copy has only in-frame clones and leaves some out. In the table there are 650,000 to 800,000 clones, 85% to 90% of which are singletons. Material for sequencing was peripheral blood. These receptor sequences come from a woman aged 18-35 years with acute or convalescent COVID-19.

V is TRBV2 and J is TRBJ1-1; D not resolved. Germline V gives CDR1 SNHLY, CDR2 FYNNEI. Between the trimmed V and J ends, which lost 3 bases and 10 bases, there was a span of 9 bases. This CDR3 has 11 residues. The CDR3 bases are TGTGCCAGCAGTGAGGAGAAGGTAGCTTTCTTT. Amino acid sequence: CASSEEKVAFF.

CDR3 loop: CSVDRTGNSYEQYF. CDR3 nucleotides: TGCAGCGTTGACCGGACAGGGAATTCCTACGAGCAGTACTTC. The rearrangement links TRBV29-1 to TRBJ2-7; 8 nucleotides align to TRBD1. J was trimmed by 1 base and V by 3 bases; bases with no gene match: 5. Germline loops: CDR1 SQVTM, CDR2 ANQGSEA. This CDR3 is 14 amino acids long.

The chain has TRBV14 and TRBJ2-3; D not certain. The length of the CDR3 is 15 residues. V was cut by 0 bases and J by 4 bases, with 11 bases left in between. In germline, CDR1 is SGHDN, CDR2 FVKESK. The CDR3 loop is CASSQDQSPADTQYF. The CDR3 region has the DNA TGTGCCAGCAGCCAAGACCAATCTCCGGCAGATACGCAGTATTTT.

This clone showed up just once. V is TRBV6-5 and J is TRBJ1-5; no definite D call. V lost 6 bases and J lost 7, with 13 bases in between. The CDR3 spans 13 residues. Germline values: CDR1 MNHEY, CDR2 SVGAGI. CDR3 in DNA: TGTGCCAGCAGCCGCGGGGAGGACCAGCCCCAGCATTTT. Translation: CASSRGEDQPQHF.

The rearrangement joins TRBV6-6 to TRBJ1-3; D is uncertain. The CDR3 is made up of 13 amino acids. V dropped 5 bases and J dropped 0 bases, with 5 bases sitting between them. Germline loops: CDR1 MNHNY, CDR2 SVGAGI (reference sequence). CDR3 protein: CASSRYSGNTIYF. For the CDR3, the DNA is TGTGCCAGCAGTCGCTACTCTGGAAACACCATATATTTT.